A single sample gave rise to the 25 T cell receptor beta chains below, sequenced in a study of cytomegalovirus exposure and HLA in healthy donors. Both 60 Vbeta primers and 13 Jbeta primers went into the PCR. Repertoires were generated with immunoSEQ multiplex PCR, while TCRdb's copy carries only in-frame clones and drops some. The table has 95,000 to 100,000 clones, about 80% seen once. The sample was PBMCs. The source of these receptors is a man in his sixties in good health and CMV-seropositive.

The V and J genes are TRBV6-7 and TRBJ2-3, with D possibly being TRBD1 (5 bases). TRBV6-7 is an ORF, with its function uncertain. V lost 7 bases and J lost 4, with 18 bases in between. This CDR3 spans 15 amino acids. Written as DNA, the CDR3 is TGTGCCAGCACCTCTCCAGACAGTCGTGCAGATACGCAGTATTTT. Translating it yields CASTSPDSRADTQYF.

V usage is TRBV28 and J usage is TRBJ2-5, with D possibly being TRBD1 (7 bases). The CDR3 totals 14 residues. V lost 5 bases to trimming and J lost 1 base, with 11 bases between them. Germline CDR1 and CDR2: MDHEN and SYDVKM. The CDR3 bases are TGTGCCAGCAGTATCAGGGGGGTCCAAGAGACCCAGTACTTC. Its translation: CASSIRGVQETQYF.

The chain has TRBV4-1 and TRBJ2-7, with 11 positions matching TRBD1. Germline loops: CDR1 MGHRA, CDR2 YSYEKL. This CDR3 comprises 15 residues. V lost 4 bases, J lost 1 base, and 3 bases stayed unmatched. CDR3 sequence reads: CASSPGTGGSYEQYF. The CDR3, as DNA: TGCGCCAGCAGCCCCGGGACAGGGGGTTCCTACGAGCAGTACTTC.

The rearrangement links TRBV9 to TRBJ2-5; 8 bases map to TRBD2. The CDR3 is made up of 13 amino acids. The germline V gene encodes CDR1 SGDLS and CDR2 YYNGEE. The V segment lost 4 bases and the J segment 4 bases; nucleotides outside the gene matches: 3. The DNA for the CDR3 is TGTGCCAGCAGCTTTAGCGGGGTAGAGACCCAGTACTTC. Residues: CASSFSGVETQYF.

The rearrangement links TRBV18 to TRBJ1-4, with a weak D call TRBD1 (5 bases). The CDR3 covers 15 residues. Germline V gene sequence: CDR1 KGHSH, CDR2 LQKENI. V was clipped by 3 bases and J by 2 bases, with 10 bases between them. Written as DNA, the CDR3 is TGTGCCAGCTCACCGCTAGGACATACTAATGAAAAACTGTTTTTT. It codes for CASSPLGHTNEKLFF. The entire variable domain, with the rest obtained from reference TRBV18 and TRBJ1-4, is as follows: NAGVMQNPRHLVRRRGQEARLRCSPMKGHSHVYWYRQLPEEGLKFMVYLQKENIIDESGMPKERFSAEFPKEGPSILRIQQVVRGDSAAYFCASSPLGHTNEKLFFGSGTQLSVL.

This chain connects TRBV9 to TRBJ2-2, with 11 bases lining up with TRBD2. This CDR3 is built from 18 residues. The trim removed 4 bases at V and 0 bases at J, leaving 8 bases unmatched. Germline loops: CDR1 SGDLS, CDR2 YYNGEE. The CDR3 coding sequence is TGTGCCAGCAGCCAAGCCGCGGGACTAGCGGCGAACACCGGGGAGCTGTTTTTT. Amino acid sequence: CASSQAAGLAANTGELFF.

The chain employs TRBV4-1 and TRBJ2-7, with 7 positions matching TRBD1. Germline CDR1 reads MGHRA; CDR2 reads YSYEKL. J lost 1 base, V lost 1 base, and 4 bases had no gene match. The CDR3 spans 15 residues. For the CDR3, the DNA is TGCGCCAGCAGCCAAGGACAGGGCGGTTCCTACGAGCAGTACTTC. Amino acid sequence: CASSQGQGGSYEQYF.

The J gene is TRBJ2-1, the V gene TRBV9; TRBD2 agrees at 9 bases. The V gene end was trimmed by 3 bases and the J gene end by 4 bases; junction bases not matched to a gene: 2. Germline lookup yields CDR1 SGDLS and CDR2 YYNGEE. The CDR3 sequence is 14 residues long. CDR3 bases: TGTGCCAGCAGCGGTAGCGGGGGTTACAATGAGCAGTTCTTC. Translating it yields CASSGSGGYNEQFF.

The CDR3 sequence is CASSLTGTSSEQFF. CDR3 DNA: TGTGCCAGCAGTTTAACAGGCACAAGCAGTGAGCAGTTCTTC. The chain has TRBV27 and TRBJ2-1; a weak D match, TRBD1 (5 bases). Per germline, CDR1 MNHEY and CDR2 SMNVEV (reference sequence). The CDR3 contains 14 residues. The V end lost 2 bases, the J end lost 9 bases, and 14 bases lay between the germline ends.

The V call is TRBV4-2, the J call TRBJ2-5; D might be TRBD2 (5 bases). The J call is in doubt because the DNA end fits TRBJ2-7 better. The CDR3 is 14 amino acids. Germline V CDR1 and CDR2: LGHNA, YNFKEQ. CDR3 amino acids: CASSQGLAVYEQYF. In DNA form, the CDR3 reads TGTGCCAGCAGCCAAGGGCTAGCCGTATACGAGCAGTACTTC.

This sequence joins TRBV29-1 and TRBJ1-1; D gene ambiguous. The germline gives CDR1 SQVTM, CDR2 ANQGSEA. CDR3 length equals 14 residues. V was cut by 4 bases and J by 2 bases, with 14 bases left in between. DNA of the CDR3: TGCAGCGTTGTGGGCCGTAATCTAAACACTGAAGCTTTCTTT. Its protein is CSVVGRNLNTEAFF. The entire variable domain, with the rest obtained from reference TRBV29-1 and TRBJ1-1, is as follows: SAVISQKPSRDICQRGTSLTIQCQVDSQVTMMFWYRQQPGQSLTLIATANQGSEATYESGFVIDKFPISRPNLTFSTLTVSNMSPEDSSIYLCSVVGRNLNTEAFFGQGTRLTVV.

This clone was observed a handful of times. The CDR3 loop is CASSSIGQGEQYF. The CDR3 DNA reads TGTGCCAGCAGCTCTATTGGACAGGGCGAGCAGTACTTC. The chain combines TRBV5-5 with TRBJ2-7, with 8 positions matching TRBD1. This CDR3 is built from 13 residues. Per the germline V gene, CDR1 is SGHKS and CDR2 is YYEKEE (reference sequence). The V gene end was trimmed by 3 bases and the J gene end by 6 bases; junction bases not matched to a gene: 5.

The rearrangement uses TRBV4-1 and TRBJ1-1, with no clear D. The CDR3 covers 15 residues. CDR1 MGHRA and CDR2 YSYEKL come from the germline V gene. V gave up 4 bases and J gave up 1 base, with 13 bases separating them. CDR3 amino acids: CASSPMTGRNTEAFF. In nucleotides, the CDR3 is TGCGCCAGCAGCCCTATGACGGGTCGGAACACTGAAGCTTTCTTT.

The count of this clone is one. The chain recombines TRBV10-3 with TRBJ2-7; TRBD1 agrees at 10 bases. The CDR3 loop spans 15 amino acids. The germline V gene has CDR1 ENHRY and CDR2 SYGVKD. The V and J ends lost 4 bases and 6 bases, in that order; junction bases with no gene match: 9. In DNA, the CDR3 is TGTGCCATCAGTGGGGGACAGGGGACGGCCTTCGAGCAGTACTTC. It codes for CAISGGQGTAFEQYF.

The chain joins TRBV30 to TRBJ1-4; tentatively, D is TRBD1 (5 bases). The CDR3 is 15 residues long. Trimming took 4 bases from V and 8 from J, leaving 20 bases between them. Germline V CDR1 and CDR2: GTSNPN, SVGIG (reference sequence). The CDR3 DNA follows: TGTGCCTGGACCGGGGGAGGGGCGTTCGGAGAAAAACTGTTTTTT. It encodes CAWTGGGAFGEKLFF. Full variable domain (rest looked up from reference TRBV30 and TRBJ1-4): SQTIHQWPATLVQPVGSPLSLECTVEGTSNPNLYWYRQAAGRGLQLLFYSVGIGQISSEVPQNLSASRPQDRQFILSSKKLLLSDSGFYLCAWTGGGAFGEKLFFGSGTQLSVL.

The CDR3 nucleotides read TGCAGTGCTAGGGTAGGGGGGACCCAGTACTTC. Residues: CSARVGGTQYF. The chain carries TRBV20-1 and TRBJ2-5; D may be TRBD1 (6 bases). V gave up 3 bases and J gave up 7 bases, with 9 bases separating them. The CDR3 totals 11 residues. Germline lookup yields CDR1 DFQATT and CDR2 SNEGSKA (reference sequence).

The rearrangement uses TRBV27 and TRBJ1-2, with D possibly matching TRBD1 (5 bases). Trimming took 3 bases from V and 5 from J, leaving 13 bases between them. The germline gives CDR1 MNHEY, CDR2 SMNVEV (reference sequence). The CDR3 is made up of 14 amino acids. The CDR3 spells CASSFLRGGYGYTF. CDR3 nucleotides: TGTGCCAGCAGTTTTCTTCGCGGGGGTTATGGCTACACCTTC.

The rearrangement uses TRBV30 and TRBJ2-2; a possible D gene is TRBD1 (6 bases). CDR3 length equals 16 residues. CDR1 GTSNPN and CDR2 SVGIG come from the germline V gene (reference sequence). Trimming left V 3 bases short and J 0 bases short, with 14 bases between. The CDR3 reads CAWRPGALSNTGELFF. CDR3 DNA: TGTGCCTGGAGGCCAGGGGCCTTATCGAACACCGGGGAGCTGTTTTTT.

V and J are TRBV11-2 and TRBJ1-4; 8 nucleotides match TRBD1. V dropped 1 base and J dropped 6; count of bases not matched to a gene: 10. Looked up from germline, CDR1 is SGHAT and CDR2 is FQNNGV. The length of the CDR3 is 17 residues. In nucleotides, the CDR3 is TGTGCCAGCAGCTTAGTCGGACAGGGATCCGAAGATGAAAAACTGTTTTTT. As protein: CASSLVGQGSEDEKLFF.

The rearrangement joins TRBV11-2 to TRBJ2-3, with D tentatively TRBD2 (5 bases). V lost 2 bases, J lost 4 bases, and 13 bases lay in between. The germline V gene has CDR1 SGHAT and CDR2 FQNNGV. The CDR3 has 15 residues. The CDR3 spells CASSLYGERADTQYF. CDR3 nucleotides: TGTGCCAGCAGCTTATACGGGGAGAGGGCAGATACGCAGTATTTT.

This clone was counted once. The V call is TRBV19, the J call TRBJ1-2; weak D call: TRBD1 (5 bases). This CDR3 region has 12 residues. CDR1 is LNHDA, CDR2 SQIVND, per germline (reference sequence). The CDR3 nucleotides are TGTGCGGCAGCACAGGAGGGGTGGGGCTACACCTTC. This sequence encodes CAAAQEGWGYTF. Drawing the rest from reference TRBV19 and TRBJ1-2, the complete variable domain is DGGITQSPKYLFRKEGQNVTLSCEQNLNHDAMYWYRQDPGQGLRLIYYSQIVNDFQKGDIAEGYSVSREKKESFPLTVTSAQKNPTAFYLCAAAQEGWGYTFGSGTRLTVV.

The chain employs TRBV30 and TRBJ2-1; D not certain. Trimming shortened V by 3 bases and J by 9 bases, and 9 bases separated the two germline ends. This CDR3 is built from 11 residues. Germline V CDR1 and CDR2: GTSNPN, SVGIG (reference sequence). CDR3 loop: CAWSIEVEQFF. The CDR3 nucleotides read TGTGCCTGGAGCATAGAAGTTGAGCAGTTCTTC.

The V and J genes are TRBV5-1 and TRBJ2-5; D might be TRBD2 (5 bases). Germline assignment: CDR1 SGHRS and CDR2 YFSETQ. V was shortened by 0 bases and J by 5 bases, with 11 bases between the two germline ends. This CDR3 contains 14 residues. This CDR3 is CASSLVEGWETQYF. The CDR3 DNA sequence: TGCGCCAGCAGCTTGGTCGAGGGCTGGGAGACCCAGTACTTC. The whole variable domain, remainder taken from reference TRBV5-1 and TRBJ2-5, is KAGVTQTPRYLIKTRGQQVTLSCSPISGHRSVSWYQQTPGQGLQFLFEYFSETQRNKGNFPGRFSGRQFSNSRSEMNVSTLELGDSALYLCASSLVEGWETQYFGPGTRLLVL.

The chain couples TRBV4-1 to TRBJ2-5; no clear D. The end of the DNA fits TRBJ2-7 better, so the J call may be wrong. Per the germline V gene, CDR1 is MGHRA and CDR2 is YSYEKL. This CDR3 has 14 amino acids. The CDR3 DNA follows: TGCGCCAGCAGCCAAGCGGCGGAATACTACGAGCAGTACTTC. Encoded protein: CASSQAAEYYEQYF.

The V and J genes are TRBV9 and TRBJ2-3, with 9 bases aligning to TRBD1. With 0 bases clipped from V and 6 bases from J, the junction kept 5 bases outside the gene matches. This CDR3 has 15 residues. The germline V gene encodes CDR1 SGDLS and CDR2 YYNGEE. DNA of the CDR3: TGTGCCAGCAGCGTAGCGACAGGGGGGACTGATACGCAGTATTTT. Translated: CASSVATGGTDTQYF.